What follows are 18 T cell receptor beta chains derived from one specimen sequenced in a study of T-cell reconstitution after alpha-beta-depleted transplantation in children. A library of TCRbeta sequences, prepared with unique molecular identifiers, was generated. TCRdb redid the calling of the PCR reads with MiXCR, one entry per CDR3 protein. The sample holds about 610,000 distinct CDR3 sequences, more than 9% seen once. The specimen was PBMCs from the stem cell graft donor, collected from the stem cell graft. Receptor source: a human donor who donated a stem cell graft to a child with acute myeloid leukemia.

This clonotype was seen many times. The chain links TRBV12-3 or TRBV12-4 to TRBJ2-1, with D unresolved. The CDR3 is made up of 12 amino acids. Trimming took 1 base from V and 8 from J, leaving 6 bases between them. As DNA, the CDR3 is TGTGCCAGCAGTTTAGGAGTGCATGAGCAGTTCTTC. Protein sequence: CASSLGVHEQFF.

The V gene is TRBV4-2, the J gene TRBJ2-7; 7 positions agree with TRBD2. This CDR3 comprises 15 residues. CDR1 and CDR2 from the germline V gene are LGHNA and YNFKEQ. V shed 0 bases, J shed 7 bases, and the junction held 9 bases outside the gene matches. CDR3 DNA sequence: TGTGCCAGCAGCCAAGATCTGCGGGAGACGGGGGAGCAGTACTTC. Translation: CASSQDLRETGEQYF.

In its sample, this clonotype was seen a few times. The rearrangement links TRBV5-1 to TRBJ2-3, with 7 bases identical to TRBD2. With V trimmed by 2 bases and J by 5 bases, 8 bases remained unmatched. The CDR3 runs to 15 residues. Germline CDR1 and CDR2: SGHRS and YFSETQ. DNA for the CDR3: TGCGCCAGCAGCTTATCCTGGGCTAGCGGAGATACGCAGTATTTT. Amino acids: CASSLSWASGDTQYF.

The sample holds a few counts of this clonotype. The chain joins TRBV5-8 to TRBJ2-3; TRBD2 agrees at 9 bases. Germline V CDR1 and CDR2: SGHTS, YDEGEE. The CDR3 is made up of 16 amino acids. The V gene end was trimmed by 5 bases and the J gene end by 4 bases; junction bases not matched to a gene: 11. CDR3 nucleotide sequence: TGTGCCAGCAGTCTTAGCGGGAGATTGCAAGCAGATACGCAGTATTTT. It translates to CASSLSGRLQADTQYF.

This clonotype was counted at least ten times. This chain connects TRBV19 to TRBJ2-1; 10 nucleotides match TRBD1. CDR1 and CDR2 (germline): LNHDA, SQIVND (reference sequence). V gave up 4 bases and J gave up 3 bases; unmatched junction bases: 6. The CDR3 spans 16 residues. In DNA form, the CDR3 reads TGTGCCAGTAGTAGGGGGGACAGGGGCCTCTACAATGAGCAGTTCTTC. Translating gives CASSRGDRGLYNEQFF.

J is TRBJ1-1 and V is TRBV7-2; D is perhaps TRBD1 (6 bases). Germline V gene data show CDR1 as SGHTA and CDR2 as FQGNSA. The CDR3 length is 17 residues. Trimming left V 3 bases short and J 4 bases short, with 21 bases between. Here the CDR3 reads CASSFLVRTGTGTEAFF. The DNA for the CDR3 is TGTGCCAGCAGCTTTTTAGTACGTACAGGGACGGGCACTGAAGCTTTCTTT.

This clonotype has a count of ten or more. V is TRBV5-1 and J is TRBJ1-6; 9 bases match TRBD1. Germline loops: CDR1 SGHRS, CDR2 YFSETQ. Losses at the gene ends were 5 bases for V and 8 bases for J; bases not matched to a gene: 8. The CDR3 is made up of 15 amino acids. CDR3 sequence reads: CASRMRTGEDSPLHF. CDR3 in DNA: TGCGCCAGCAGAATGAGGACAGGGGAAGATTCACCCCTCCACTTT.

CDR3 protein: CAIRAAGELFF. CDR3 in DNA: TGTGCCATCCGGGCGGCCGGGGAGCTGTTTTTT. J is TRBJ2-2 and V is TRBV10-3; D is ambiguous. Germline V gene sequence: CDR1 ENHRY, CDR2 SYGVKD. V was clipped by 8 bases and J by 6 bases, with 7 bases between them. The CDR3 extends over 11 amino acids.

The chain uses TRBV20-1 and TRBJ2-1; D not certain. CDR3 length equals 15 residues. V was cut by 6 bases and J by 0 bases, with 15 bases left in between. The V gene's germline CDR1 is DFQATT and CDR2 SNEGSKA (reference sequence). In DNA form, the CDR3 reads TGCAGTGCATCGACCCTGATGCGCTCCTACAATGAGCAGTTCTTC. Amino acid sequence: CSASTLMRSYNEQFF.

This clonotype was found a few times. The CDR3 DNA sequence: TGTGCCAGCTCAGAGCGGCCCAATGAAAAACTGTTTTTT. This gives the protein CASSERPNEKLFF. The chain uses TRBV18 and TRBJ1-4; D is unresolved. Per germline, CDR1 KGHSH and CDR2 LQKENI. The CDR3 covers 13 residues. Trimming stripped 5 bases from V and 5 bases from J, with 9 bases between.

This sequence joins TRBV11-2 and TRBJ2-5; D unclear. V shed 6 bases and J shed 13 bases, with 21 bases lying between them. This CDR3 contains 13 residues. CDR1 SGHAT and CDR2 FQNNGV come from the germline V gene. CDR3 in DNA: TGTGCCAGCAGTTCCTTCGGCCCTGAAGCTGGGTACTTC. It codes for CASSSFGPEAGYF.

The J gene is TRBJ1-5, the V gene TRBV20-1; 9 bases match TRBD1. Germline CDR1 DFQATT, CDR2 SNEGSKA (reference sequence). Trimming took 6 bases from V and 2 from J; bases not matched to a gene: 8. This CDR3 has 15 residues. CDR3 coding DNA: TGCAGTGCCAACCCACAGGGGGCTGGCAATCAGCCCCAGCATTTT. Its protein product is CSANPQGAGNQPQHF.

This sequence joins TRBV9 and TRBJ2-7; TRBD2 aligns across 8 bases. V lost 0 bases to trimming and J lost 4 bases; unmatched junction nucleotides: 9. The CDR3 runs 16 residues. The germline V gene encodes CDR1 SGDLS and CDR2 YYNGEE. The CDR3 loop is CASSVGSGGIVYEQYF. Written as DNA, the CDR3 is TGTGCCAGCAGCGTAGGATCGGGGGGGATAGTTTACGAGCAGTACTTC.

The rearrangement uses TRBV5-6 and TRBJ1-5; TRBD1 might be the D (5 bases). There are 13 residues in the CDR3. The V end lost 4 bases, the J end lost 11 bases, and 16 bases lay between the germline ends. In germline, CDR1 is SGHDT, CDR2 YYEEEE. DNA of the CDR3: TGTGCCAGCAGCCCCGGGACTGGGGAGGCCCAGCATTTT. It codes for CASSPGTGEAQHF.

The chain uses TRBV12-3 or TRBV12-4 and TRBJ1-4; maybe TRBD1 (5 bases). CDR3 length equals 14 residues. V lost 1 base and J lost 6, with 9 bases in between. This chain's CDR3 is CASSLEGTDEKLFF. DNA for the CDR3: TGTGCCAGCAGTTTAGAAGGGACGGATGAAAAACTGTTTTTT.

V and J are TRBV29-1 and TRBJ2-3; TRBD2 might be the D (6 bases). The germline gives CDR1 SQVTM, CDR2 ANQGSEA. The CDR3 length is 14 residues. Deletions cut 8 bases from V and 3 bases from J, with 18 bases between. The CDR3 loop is CSTQWGGTTDTQYF. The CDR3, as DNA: TGCAGCACTCAGTGGGGCGGGACGACAGATACGCAGTATTTT.

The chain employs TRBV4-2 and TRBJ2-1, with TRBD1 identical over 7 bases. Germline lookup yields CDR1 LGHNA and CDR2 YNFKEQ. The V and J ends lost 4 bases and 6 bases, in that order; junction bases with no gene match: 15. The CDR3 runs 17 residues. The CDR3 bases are TGTGCCAGCAGCCGACCCACAAGCAGGGGACAGACCAATGAGCAGTTCTTC. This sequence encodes CASSRPTSRGQTNEQFF.

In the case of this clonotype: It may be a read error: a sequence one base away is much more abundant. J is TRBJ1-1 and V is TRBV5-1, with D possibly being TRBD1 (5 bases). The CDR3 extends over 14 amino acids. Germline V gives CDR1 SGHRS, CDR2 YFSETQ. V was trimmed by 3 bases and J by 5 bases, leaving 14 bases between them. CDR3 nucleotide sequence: TGCGCCAGCAGCTGGGACGGTGTAGGGACTGAAGCTTTCTTT. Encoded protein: CASSWDGVGTEAFF. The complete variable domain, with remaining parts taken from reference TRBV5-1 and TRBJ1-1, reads KAGVTQTPRYLIKTRGQQVTLSCSPISGHRSVSWYQQTPGQGLQFLFEYFSETQRNKGNFPGRFSGRQFSNSRSEMNVSTLELGDSALYLCASSWDGVGTEAFFGQGTRLTVV.